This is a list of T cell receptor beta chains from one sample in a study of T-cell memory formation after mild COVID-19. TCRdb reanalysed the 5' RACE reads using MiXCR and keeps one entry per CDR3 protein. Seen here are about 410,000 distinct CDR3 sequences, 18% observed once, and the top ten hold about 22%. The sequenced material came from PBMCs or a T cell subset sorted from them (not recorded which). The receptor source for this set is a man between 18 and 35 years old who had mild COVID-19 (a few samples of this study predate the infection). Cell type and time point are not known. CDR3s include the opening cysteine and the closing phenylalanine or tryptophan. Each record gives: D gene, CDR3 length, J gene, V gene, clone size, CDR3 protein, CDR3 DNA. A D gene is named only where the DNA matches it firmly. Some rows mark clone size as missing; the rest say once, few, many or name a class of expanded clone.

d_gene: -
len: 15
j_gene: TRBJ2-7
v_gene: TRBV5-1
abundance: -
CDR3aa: CASSLAAPGGREQYF
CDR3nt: TGCGCCAGCAGCTTGGCGGCCCCGGGGGGCCGCGAGCAGTACTTC

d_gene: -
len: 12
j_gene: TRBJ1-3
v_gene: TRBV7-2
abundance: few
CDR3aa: CASSPRTDTIYF
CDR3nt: TGTGCCAGCAGTCCTCGGACGGACACCATATATTTT

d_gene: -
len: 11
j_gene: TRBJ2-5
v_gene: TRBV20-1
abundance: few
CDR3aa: CSARSGEAQYF
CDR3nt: TGCAGTGCTCGGTCCGGTGAGGCCCAGTACTTC

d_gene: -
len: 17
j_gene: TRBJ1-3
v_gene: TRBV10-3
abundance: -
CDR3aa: CAISPRTAAGSGNTIYF
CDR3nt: TGTGCCATCAGTCCCCGGACGGCAGCCGGCTCTGGAAACACCATATATTTT

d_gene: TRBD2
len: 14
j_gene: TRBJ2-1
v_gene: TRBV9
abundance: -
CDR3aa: CDSSTSGGAYEQFF
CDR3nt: TGTGACAGCAGCACTAGCGGGGGGGCTTATGAGCAGTTCTTC

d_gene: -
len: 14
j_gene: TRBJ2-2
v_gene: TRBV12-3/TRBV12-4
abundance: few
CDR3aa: CASRLSGAEGELFF
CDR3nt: TGTGCCAGCAGACTCTCGGGGGCTGAGGGGGAGCTGTTTTTT

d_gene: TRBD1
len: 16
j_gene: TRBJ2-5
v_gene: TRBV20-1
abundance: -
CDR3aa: CSARDRRGQGDETQYF
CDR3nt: TGCAGTGCTAGAGATCGGCGAGGACAGGGGGACGAGACCCAGTACTTC

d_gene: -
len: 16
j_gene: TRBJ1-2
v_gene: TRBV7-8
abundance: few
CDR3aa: CASSPRVRGPGFSYTF
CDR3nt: TGTGCCAGCAGCCCGAGGGTCCGGGGGCCTGGGTTTAGCTACACCTTC

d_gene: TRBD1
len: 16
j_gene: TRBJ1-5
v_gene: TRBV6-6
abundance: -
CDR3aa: CASSYSRTGAGQPHHF
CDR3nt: TGTGCCAGCAGTTACTCGAGGACAGGGGCAGGACAGCCCCATCATTTT

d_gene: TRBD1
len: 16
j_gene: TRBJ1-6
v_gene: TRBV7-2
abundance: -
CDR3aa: CASSSPLQGVNSPLHF
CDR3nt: TGTGCCAGCAGCTCCCCCCTCCAGGGGGTTAATTCACCCCTCCACTTT